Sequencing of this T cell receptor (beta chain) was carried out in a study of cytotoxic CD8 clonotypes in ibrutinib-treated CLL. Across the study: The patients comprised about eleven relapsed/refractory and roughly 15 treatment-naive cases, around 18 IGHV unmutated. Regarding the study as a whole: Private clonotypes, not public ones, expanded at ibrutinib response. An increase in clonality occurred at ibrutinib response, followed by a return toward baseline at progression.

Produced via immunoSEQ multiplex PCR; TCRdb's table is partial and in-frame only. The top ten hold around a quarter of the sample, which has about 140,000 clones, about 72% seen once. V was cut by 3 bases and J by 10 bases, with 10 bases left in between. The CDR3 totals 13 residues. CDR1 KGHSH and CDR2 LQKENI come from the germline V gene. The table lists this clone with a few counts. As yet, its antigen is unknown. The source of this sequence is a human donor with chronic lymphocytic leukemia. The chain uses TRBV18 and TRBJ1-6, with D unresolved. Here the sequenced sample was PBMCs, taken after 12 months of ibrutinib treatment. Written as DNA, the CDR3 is TGTGCCAGCTCACCGGATTCACGGTCACCCCTCCACTTT. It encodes CASSPDSRSPLHF.